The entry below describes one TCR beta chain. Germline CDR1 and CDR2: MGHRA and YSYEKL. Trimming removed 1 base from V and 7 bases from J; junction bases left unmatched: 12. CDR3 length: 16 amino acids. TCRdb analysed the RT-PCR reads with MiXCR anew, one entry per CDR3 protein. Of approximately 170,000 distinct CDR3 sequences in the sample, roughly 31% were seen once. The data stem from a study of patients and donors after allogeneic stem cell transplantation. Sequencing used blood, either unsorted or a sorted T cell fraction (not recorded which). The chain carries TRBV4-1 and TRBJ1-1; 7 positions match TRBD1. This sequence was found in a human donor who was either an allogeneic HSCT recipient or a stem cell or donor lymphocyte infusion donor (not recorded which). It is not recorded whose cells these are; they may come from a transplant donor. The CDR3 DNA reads TGCGCCAGCAGCCAAGTCCGAGGACAGGAAATGAATGAAGCTTTCTTT. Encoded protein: CASSQVRGQEMNEAFF.